This record covers a single T cell receptor (beta chain). This sample stems from a study of cytomegalovirus exposure and HLA in healthy donors. In germline, CDR1 is LGHNA, CDR2 YSLEER. V shed 1 base and J 6 bases; nucleotides not matched to a gene: 10. There are 18 residues in the CDR3. 60 Vbeta and 13 Jbeta primers were used in PCR. The assay was immunoSEQ multiplex PCR, and TCRdb's table has in-frame clones only and misses some. The sample holds about 60,000 clones, around 82% seen once. The source is a male donor in good health and CMV-seronegative. The rearrangement uses TRBV4-3 and TRBJ2-1; TRBD2 agrees at 12 bases. The source material was PBMCs. CDR3 nucleotides: TGCGCCAGCAGCCAAGTTTACCTTACTAGCGGGGGGCTCAATGAGCAGTTCTTC. Its protein product is CASSQVYLTSGGLNEQFF.